The sequence of this T cell receptor beta chain was determined in a study of T cell responses to AZD1222 COVID-19 vaccine. The CDR3 contains 15 residues. Trimming left V 2 bases short and J 0 bases short, with 11 bases between. The V gene's germline CDR1 is SGHRS and CDR2 YFSETQ. Sequencing was performed with immunoSEQ multiplex PCR; in TCRdb, only in-frame clones are kept and a portion is missing. The sample has around 140,000 clones, about nine tenths seen once. This TCR was recovered from an adult in good health. The chain combines TRBV5-1 with TRBJ1-2; D uncertain. Sequences were derived from peripheral blood, sampled on day 0 of AZD1222 vaccination. For the CDR3, the DNA is TGCGCCAGCAGCTTTGGCGAAGCCTCTAACTATGGCTACACCTTC. Protein: CASSFGEASNYGYTF.